This T cell receptor beta chain was sequenced during a study of blood T cell repertoires in COVID-19. Study information: Sites in the United States, Italy and Spain provided acute and convalescent COVID-19 samples.

Germline V lookup: CDR1 SNHLY, CDR2 FYNNEI. V was cut by 0 bases and J by 0 bases, with 17 bases left in between. The CDR3 is made up of 19 amino acids. In the authors' methods: Reference gene primer amplification gave estimated nucleated cell counts. Here immunoSEQ multiplex PCR was the method, and the copy in TCRdb shows in-frame clones only, minus some. V and J calls plus clone size are reproduced from that table; the DNA served to infer D and trimming. The repertoire holds nearly 350,000 clones, with 80% to 90% as singletons. The chain recombines TRBV2 with TRBJ1-4; D is perhaps TRBD1 (6 bases). Sequencing was carried out using peripheral blood. This TCR was sampled from a woman between 50 and 59 years old with COVID-19, enrolled during active disease. Written as DNA, the CDR3 is TGTGCCAGCAGTGAAGCGCTTTTAGGACAGTTGACAACTAATGAAAAACTGTTTTTT. It translates to CASSEALLGQLTTNEKLFF.